This T cell receptor (beta chain) was found in a study of T-cell memory formation after mild COVID-19. Findings and caveats of the study: CD4+ clones that contracted lay mainly in CM and EM; CD8+ ones lay in EMRA.

Note on this clonotype: What it binds is unknown.

TCRdb analysed the 5' RACE reads with MiXCR anew, one entry per CDR3 protein. The table lists about 180,000 distinct CDR3 sequences, roughly 17% of them singletons. Germline loops: CDR1 ENHRY, CDR2 SYGVKD. J was trimmed by 2 bases and V by 8 bases; bases with no gene match: 5. CDR3 length equals 13 residues. The chain uses TRBV10-3 and TRBJ1-2; 7 bases match TRBD1. Source material: PBMCs or a T cell subset sorted from them (not recorded which). This TCR was recovered from an adult woman who had mild COVID-19 (a few samples of this study predate the infection). Cell type and time point are not known. The CDR3 coding sequence is TGTGCCATCGGCAGGGGGGGAAACTATGGCTACACCTTC. Protein: CAIGRGGNYGYTF.